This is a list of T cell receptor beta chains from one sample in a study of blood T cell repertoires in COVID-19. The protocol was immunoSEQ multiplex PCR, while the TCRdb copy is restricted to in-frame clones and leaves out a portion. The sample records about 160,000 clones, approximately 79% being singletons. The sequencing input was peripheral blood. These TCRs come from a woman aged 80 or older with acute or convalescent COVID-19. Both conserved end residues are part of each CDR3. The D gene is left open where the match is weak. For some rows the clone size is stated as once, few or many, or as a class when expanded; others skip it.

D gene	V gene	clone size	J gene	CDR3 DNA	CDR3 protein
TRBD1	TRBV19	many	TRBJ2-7	TGTGCCAGTAGTCCGTCGACAGGGGGAGGGCTCGAGCAGTACTTC	CASSPSTGGGLEQYF
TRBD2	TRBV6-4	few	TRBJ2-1	TGTGCCAGCAGTGACTTAGCGGGAGGGCCGGATGAGCAGTTCTTC	CASSDLAGGPDEQFF
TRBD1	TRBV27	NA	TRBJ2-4	TGTGCCAGCAGTGGTCCCTCTGACAGGGGAAACATTCAGTACTTC	CASSGPSDRGNIQYF
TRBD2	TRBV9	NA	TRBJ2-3	TGTGCCAGCAACAAGCGGGGGGATCCAGATACGCAGTATTTT	CASNKRGDPDTQYF
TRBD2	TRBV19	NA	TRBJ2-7	TGTGCCAGTAGTATATCTAGCGGGCCAGGCTACGAGCAGTACTTC	CASSISSGPGYEQYF
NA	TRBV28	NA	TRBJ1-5	TGTGCCACCACGACGACACTATCGCGGGGGAATCAGCCCCAGCATTTT	CATTTTLSRGNQPQHF
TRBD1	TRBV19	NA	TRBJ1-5	TGTGCCAGTAGTAACTCACCCGGACAGGGCCAGCCCCAGCATTTT	CASSNSPGQGQPQHF
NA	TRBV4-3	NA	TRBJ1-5	TGCGCCAGCAGCCAAGATGTAAATCAGCCCCAGCATTTT	CASSQDVNQPQHF
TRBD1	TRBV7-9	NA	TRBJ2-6	TGTGCCAGCAGCTCCCGGACAGGGGGCAACCCTGGGGCCAACGTCCTGACTTTC	CASSSRTGGNPGANVLTF
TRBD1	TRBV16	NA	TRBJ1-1	TGTGCCAGCAGCCCCCGACAGGGGAGGAACACTGAAGCTTTCTTT	CASSPRQGRNTEAFF
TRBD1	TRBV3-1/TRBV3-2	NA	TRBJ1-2	TGTGCCAGCAGCCCCGGACAGGGGAGGAACTATGGCTACACCTTC	CASSPGQGRNYGYTF
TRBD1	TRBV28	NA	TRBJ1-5	TGTGCCAGCCAGACAGGGGGCAATCAGCCCCAGCATTTT	CASQTGGNQPQHF
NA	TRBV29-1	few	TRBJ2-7	TGCAGCGTCGCGGCGGGGAATGGCAGGGGGTACGAGCAGTACTTC	CSVAAGNGRGYEQYF
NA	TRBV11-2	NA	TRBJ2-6	TGTGCCAGCAGACACTCAGGGCGCTCTGGGGCCAACGTCCTGACTTTC	CASRHSGRSGANVLTF
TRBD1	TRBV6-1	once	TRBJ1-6	TGTGCCAGCAGTGAATGGGGACAGGGGGCTTTTGGAAATTCACCCCTCCACTTT	CASSEWGQGAFGNSPLHF
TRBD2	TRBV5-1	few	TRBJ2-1	TGCGCCAGCAGCCACGCTAGGATCGGGAGGACTAGCGATGAGCAGTTCTTC	CASSHARIGRTSDEQFF
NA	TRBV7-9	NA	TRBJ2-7	TGTGCCAGCAGCTTAGTCGCGGCCGAGCAGCACTTC	CASSLVAAEQHF